This TCR beta chain was observed in a study of blood T cells in healthy people across ages. In regard to this clonotype: The antigen is undetermined.

Trimming removed 4 bases at V and 2 bases at J, with 18 bases between. The CDR3 has 16 amino acids. The germline V gene has CDR1 SEHNR and CDR2 FQNEAQ (reference sequence). A sample-barcoded 5' primer and a J-beta primer mix were used in a second PCR of roughly 7 to 11 cycles. Using its own MiXCR run on the 5' RACE reads, TCRdb lists one record per CDR3 protein. The sample shows some 560,000 distinct CDR3 sequences, about 25% of them seen only once. Study-wide points: Age showed a roughly linear inverse relationship with TCR beta diversity per million T cells.

These data were likewise used in another study, on T cells of mothers and their children.

Material: blood. The TCR sequence derives from a boy between 2 and 10 years old in good health. This chain joins TRBV7-9 and TRBJ2-7; maybe TRBD1 (5 bases). The CDR3: CASSSLVVGRTYEQYF. As DNA, the CDR3 is TGTGCCAGCAGCTCCCTTGTTGTGGGGCGTACCTACGAGCAGTACTTC.